What follows are 9 T cell receptor beta chains derived from one specimen sequenced in a study of identical twins. TCRdb reanalysed the 5' RACE reads using MiXCR and keeps one entry per CDR3 protein. The sample yields about 500,000 distinct CDR3 sequences, 13% to 15% seen once. The sample also formed part of further work on yellow fever vaccine responses in identical twins.

Source material: CD4+ T cells sorted from blood. These receptors were obtained from a woman between 18 and 29 years old in good health.

The chain is built from TRBV4-2 and TRBJ2-1; 7 bases are shared with TRBD2. Germline CDR1 and CDR2: LGHNA and YNFKEQ. The V segment lost 1 base and the J segment 0 bases; nucleotides outside the gene matches: 3. The CDR3 consists of 16 residues. In nucleotides, the CDR3 is TGTGCCAGCAGCCAAGCGGGGACTACCTCCTACAATGAGCAGTTCTTC. Protein sequence: CASSQAGTTSYNEQFF.

There are a few counts of this clonotype. The rearrangement links TRBV20-1 to TRBJ2-7, with 9 bases fitting TRBD1. Trimming took 1 base from V and 3 from J; bases not matched to a gene: 4. The CDR3 is 14 amino acids. CDR1 and CDR2 (germline): DFQATT, SNEGSKA (reference sequence). This CDR3 reads CSARAGQGFYEQYF. CDR3 in DNA: TGCAGTGCTAGAGCCGGACAGGGGTTCTACGAGCAGTACTTC.

This sequence joins TRBV2 and TRBJ2-7; D might be TRBD2 (6 bases). Germline-derived CDR1 and CDR2 are SNHLY and FYNNEI. The CDR3 covers 15 residues. Trimming took off 4 bases at V and 0 bases at J, with 13 bases between the two ends. The DNA for the CDR3 is TGTGCCAGCAGTGTCCCGGCGGGGAGCTCCTACGAGCAGTACTTC. Translated, it gives CASSVPAGSSYEQYF.

This clonotype was seen repeatedly, ten times or more. The chain recombines TRBV7-8 with TRBJ2-5; 7 nucleotides match TRBD1. This CDR3 comprises 13 residues. Germline CDR1 SGHVS, CDR2 FQNEAQ. Trimming removed 5 bases from V and 4 bases from J; junction bases left unmatched: 4. The CDR3 DNA reads as TGTGCCAGCAGCCAAAACAGGGGAGAGACCCAGTACTTC. It is translated as CASSQNRGETQYF.

The chain couples TRBV6-2 or TRBV6-3 to TRBJ2-7; the D gene is possibly TRBD2 (6 bases). Per germline, CDR1 MNHEY and CDR2 SVGEGT. V lost 2 bases and J lost 6, with 14 bases in between. CDR3 length: 14 residues. The CDR3 region is CASSYPGSYSEQYF. CDR3 coding DNA: TGTGCCAGCAGTTACCCCGGGAGCTACAGCGAGCAGTACTTC.

The chain employs TRBV6-1 and TRBJ1-1, with 9 bases aligning to TRBD1. Germline trimming cut 6 bases from V and 1 base from J; bases unmatched to any gene: 9. Looked up from germline, CDR1 is MNHNS and CDR2 is SASEGT. CDR3 length equals 16 residues. As DNA, the CDR3 is TGTGCCAGCAGGGAAAACCGGGACAGGGCGAACACTGAAGCTTTCTTT. Amino acid sequence: CASRENRDRANTEAFF.

The chain employs TRBV12-3 or TRBV12-4 and TRBJ2-2; the match to TRBD1 covers 10 bases. V lost 7 bases and J lost 6; bases outside the gene matches: 2. The CDR3 is 13 residues long. The CDR3 nucleotides are TGTGCCAGCACCGGACAGGGGGCCGGGGAGCTGTTTTTT. Amino acids: CASTGQGAGELFF.

This clonotype turned up a few times. The V and J genes are TRBV7-9 and TRBJ2-4; 9 bases align to TRBD1. Germline V lookup: CDR1 SEHNR, CDR2 FQNEAQ (reference sequence). The CDR3 runs to 16 residues. J lost 6 bases, V lost 0 bases, and 6 bases had no gene match. The CDR3 here is CASSLAGGTGTNIQYF. The CDR3 nucleotides are TGTGCCAGCAGCTTAGCCGGGGGGACAGGGACAAACATTCAGTACTTC. The full variable domain, with the rest looked up from reference TRBV7-9 and TRBJ2-4, is DTGVSQNPRHKITKRGQNVTFRCDPISEHNRLYWYRQTLGQGPEFLTYFQNEAQLEKSRLLSDRFSAERPKGSFSTLEIQRTEQGDSAMYLCASSLAGGTGTNIQYFGAGTRLSVL.

The table lists this clonotype with many counts. The CDR3 bases are TGCGCCAGCAGCTTGGCCCTCGGGGTTAGGGACGAGCAGTACTTC. Protein: CASSLALGVRDEQYF. The J gene is TRBJ2-7, the V gene TRBV5-1; weak D call: TRBD2 (5 bases). Germline V lookup: CDR1 SGHRS, CDR2 YFSETQ. Trimming shortened V by 0 bases and J by 5 bases, and 15 bases separated the two germline ends. The CDR3 is 15 amino acids.